The following is a T cell receptor (beta chain) sequence with its context. What antigen it recognizes has not been identified. There are no base qualities to consult, and no much larger clone falls within one base. The data were obtained in a study of blood T cells in healthy people across ages (dated by TCRdb to the mid-2010s). At the level of the whole study: In model experiments, template switching captured about one uniquely barcoded TCR beta cDNA molecule for every two T cells. To avoid experimental bias, donors of different ages were randomly spread across the sequencing lanes. To track age-related changes in TCR beta repertoire diversity, the study relied on deep sequencing normalized with unique cDNA molecular identifiers. Two additional independent replicas of 1 million unique cDNA reads from the same blood draw were analyzed for two donors (one aged 18 to 29 and one aged 80 or older). The donors were divided into four age groups: young (average approximately 17 years), middle-aged (under 40), aged (approximately 62) and long-lived (more than 75). What the study reported, not specific to this receptor: Compared with the aged group, the long-lived group had more naive CD4+ T cells, fewer expanded clones and increased TCR diversity, a pattern suggesting age selection. The CMV infection status of donors was not known, potentially confounding age-related changes in expanded clonotypes. Estimates of total diversity based on one million sequenced T cells were considered lower bounds and underestimates. The percentage of naive T cells measured by flow cytometry correlated strongly with observed TCR beta diversity. Observed TCR beta diversity per million T cells fell roughly linearly with age, and a significant reduction was already apparent by age roughly 40. Since profiling was done on bulk unsorted PBMCs, naive and antigen-experienced compartments could not be conclusively compared.

V lost 5 bases and J lost 6 bases; the stretch between them is 9 bases long. According to the germline V gene, CDR1 reads SGHNT and CDR2 reads YENEEA. CDR3 length: 12 amino acids, cysteine to phenylalanine. Only the CDR3 region is kept as DNA, spanning 36 bases read in frame from base 1. The receptor library was made with 5' RACE. Reads for this sample came from an Illumina HiSeq 2500. The second PCR ran for roughly 7 to 12 cycles and used a J-beta primer mix along with a sample-barcoded 5' primer. A unique molecular identifier was introduced onto each TCR beta cDNA molecule by a template-switch 5' adaptor carrying 12 random nucleotides. Each sample yielded at least 3 million CDR3-containing paired-end reads. First-strand cDNA synthesis was performed from all RNA using the Mint cDNA synthesis kit, with priming by a TRBC-specific oligonucleotide. Following uracil-DNA glycosylase treatment, a first 18-cycle PCR with universal primers M1SS and BC2_uni_R was performed on all cDNA. As for the original processing: Normalization of each sample was performed by random selection of 1 million high-quality reads, each carrying a distinct molecular identifier. Reads with shared molecular identifiers were discarded instead of being binned into consensus sequences. MiTCR, with a Q25 quality threshold and the strictest error-elimination algorithm, was used for CDR3 identification, clonotype clustering and error correction. A nonparametric unseen species model using Euler transformation provided a lower-bound estimate of total TCR beta diversity. The public reads were run again by TCRdb, first through fastp at Q25 and then through MiXCR, and only productive beta chains were kept. Duplicate CDR3 protein sequences are folded into a single record with the most common DNA and genes. These V and J calls rely on TCRdb rather than the paper's analysis. Across this sample there are approximately 800,000 distinct CDR3 sequences, with more than 50% seen only once. The ten largest account for under 30% of the sample.

The donors were about 40 Caucasian individuals from Russia, aged roughly 6 to 100 years, who were systemically healthy. Around 10 milliliters of peripheral blood were collected from each donor into EDTA-treated Vacutainer tubes. Ficoll-Paque density-gradient centrifugation was used to isolate PBMCs, with at least 6.5 million per sample. Total RNA was extracted from PBMCs with Trizol reagent, with at least 6 micrograms obtained per sample. Naive CD45RAhigh/CD27high T cell percentages were measured by flow cytometry on a PBMC aliquot from every donor. The V and J segments used are TRBV11-3 and TRBJ2-3, with the D gene call left open. The origin of this receptor is a man aged 40-49 years in good health. The sequenced sample was blood. The bases read TGTGCCAGCAGCCCCAGCCGCGATACGCAGTATTTT. This translates into CASSPSRDTQYF.